This T cell receptor beta chain was sequenced during a study of CD8 T cells in Susac syndrome. Random-hexamer reverse transcription was applied to 0.5 to 1 ug RNA. TCRdb re-analysed the immunoSEQ multiplex PCR reads in MiXCR, keeping a single row per CDR3 protein. The table lists 110,000 to 150,000 distinct CDR3 sequences, approximately 94% of them singletons, with 0.065% to 0.095% in the top ten. There are 15 residues in the CDR3. CDR1 and CDR2 (germline): SGHAT, FQNNGV. Trimming shortened V by 5 bases and J by 3 bases, and 13 bases separated the two germline ends. Sequencing used CD4+ T cells from PBMCs. This clonotype was sampled from a human donor with Susac syndrome. The V gene is TRBV11-2, the J gene TRBJ2-2; D possibly corresponds to TRBD2 (5 bases). CDR3 DNA: TGTGCCAGCAGCCCTAGTAGCGTCGACACCGGGGAGCTGTTTTTT. The encoded protein is CASSPSSVDTGELFF.